These T cell receptor beta chains were read from a single sample in a study of tumor-infiltrating lymphocytes in primary liver carcinoma. TCRdb reprocessed the multiplex PCR reads via MiXCR and lists one record per CDR3 protein. Of 300,000 to 350,000 distinct CDR3 sequences in the sample, less than 65% were seen once. The sample consisted of peripheral blood. The receptors come from a man between 40 and 49 years old with primary liver carcinoma and hepatitis B virus infection. Each CDR3 is given with its conserved first and last residue. A D gene is named only where the DNA matches it firmly. Where a row states a size, it is once, few, many or the class of an expanded clone; other rows omit it.

-	TRBV4-2	-	TRBJ1-1	TGTGCCAGTAGCCAACCAGCGGGTGGGGGCACTGAAGCTCTCTTT	CASSQPAGGGTEALF
-	TRBV10-2	once	TRBJ2-1	TGCGCCAGCAGTGTCCAGCGGCGGGGGCCGGATGAGCAGTTCTTC	CASSVQRRGPDEQFF
-	TRBV11-2	once	TRBJ2-1	TGTGCCAGCAGCTTGATTGTCCTCTCCTCCAATGAGCAGTTCTTC	CASSLIVLSSNEQFF
TRBD1	TRBV11-2	-	TRBJ1-2	TGTGCCAACACCTCTACAGGGGAGGCCAGCTATGGCTACACCTTC	CANTSTGEASYGYTF
-	TRBV11-2	-	TRBJ1-4	TGTGGCAGCAGCTTATTGTACGGGAATGGAAAACTGTTTTTT	CGSSLLYGNGKLFF
-	TRBV4-3	-	TRBJ2-3	TGCGCTAGCAGCCAAGGATTTGGGGGCTGGGATACGCAGTATTTT	CASSQGFGGWDTQYF
-	TRBV6-6	many	TRBJ2-3	TGTGCCAGCCGTCCGGGGGGCACAGATACGCAGTATTTT	CASRPGGTDTQYF
TRBD2	TRBV29-1	-	TRBJ2-1	TGCAGCGTTGACCTCACGCGGGGGACCTACAATGAGCAGTTCTTC	CSVDLTRGTYNEQFF
-	TRBV6-1	-	TRBJ2-2	TGTGCCAGCAGTGGTCGCATTTACGGGGACCTGTTTTTT	CASSGRIYGDLFF
TRBD1	TRBV6-1	few	TRBJ1-6	TGTGCCAGCAGTGGGCAGGGGGCAGATAATTCACCCCTCCACTTT	CASSGQGADNSPLHF
TRBD2	TRBV5-5	-	TRBJ2-3	TGTGCCAGCAGCGCCCTCAGCGGGAGCGCAGATACGCAGTATTTT	CASSALSGSADTQYF
-	TRBV6-2/TRBV6-3	many	TRBJ2-7	TGTGCCAGCAGTTATTACTCCTACGAGCAGTACTTC	CASSYYSYEQYF
TRBD2	TRBV11-2	-	TRBJ2-3	TGTGCCAGCAGCTTTGTGATAGCGGGAGTGACAGATACGCAGTATTTT	CASSFVIAGVTDTQYF
-	TRBV6-2/TRBV6-3	many	TRBJ2-1	TGTGCCAGCAGTTACGAGGCCCTCTCCTCCTACAATGAGCAGTTCTTC	CASSYEALSSYNEQFF
TRBD1	TRBV10-2	few	TRBJ2-7	TGCGCCACCAGGGGCCCCAGGGACAGGGAGGACTACGAGCAGTACTTC	CATRGPRDREDYEQYF
-	TRBV12-3/TRBV12-4	many	TRBJ1-1	TGTGCCAGCAGTTTGACTGGGGGGAACACTGAAGCTTTCTTT	CASSLTGGNTEAFF
-	TRBV28	-	TRBJ2-7	TGTGCCAGTACTACACCGGGGCAGGTGAGCTCCTACGAGCTGTACTTC	CASTTPGQVSSYELYF
TRBD1	TRBV10-3	few	TRBJ1-6	TGTGCCACGTCCTCCGGGACAGCATCGTACAATTCACCCCTCCACTTT	CATSSGTASYNSPLHF
-	TRBV6-5	-	TRBJ2-5	TGTGCCAGCAGTTACAGTTTGGGGGAGACCCAGTACTTC	CASSYSLGETQYF
-	TRBV4-1	many	TRBJ2-3	TGCGCCAGCAGCCAAGATGGTCAGTTCACAGATACGCAGTATTTT	CASSQDGQFTDTQYF
-	TRBV6-1	many	TRBJ2-4	TGTGCCAGCAGTGAAGTTCGAGCGGAGTTAGCCAAAAACATTCAGTACTTC	CASSEVRAELAKNIQYF
-	TRBV4-1	few	TRBJ1-5	TGCGCCAGCAGCCGTATAATGGGAGAAAATCAGCCCCAGCATTTT	CASSRIMGENQPQHF
TRBD1	TRBV6-5	-	TRBJ2-2	TGTGCCAGCAATTCTCCGACAGGGATGGCCGGGGTGCTGTTTTTT	CASNSPTGMAGVLFF
-	TRBV11-3	few	TRBJ2-2	TGCGCCGGCAGCTTATGGGACACCGGGGAGCTGTTTTTT	CAGSLWDTGELFF
TRBD1	TRBV7-8	few	TRBJ1-4	TGTGCCAGCAGCCCGGGACAGGCCCCTGTAGCTAATGAAAAACTGTTTTTT	CASSPGQAPVANEKLFF
TRBD2	TRBV30	once	TRBJ2-7	TGTGCCTGGAGTGGAGGGATAGGGAGGGAGCAATACTTC	CAWSGGIGREQYF
TRBD2	TRBV10-3	few	TRBJ2-3	TGTGCCATCAGGACTAGCGGGATTTCAGATACGCAGTATTTT	CAIRTSGISDTQYF
-	TRBV30	-	TRBJ1-1	TGTGCCGGGTCGCGGGTGAACACTGAAGCTTTCTTT	CAGSRVNTEAFF
-	TRBV11-2	once	TRBJ2-3	TGTGCCAGCAGCTTAGGCACCTTTATCACAGATACGCAGTATTTT	CASSLGTFITDTQYF
TRBD1	TRBV6-5	-	TRBJ1-1	TGTGCCAACTTTTCGACAGGGAGGATGACTGAAGCTTCCTTT	CANFSTGRMTEASF
TRBD1	TRBV6-1	-	TRBJ1-4	TGTGCAAGCAGTGAACGGTTCGGGACAGGGGGCTGGTGTGATGAAAAACTGTTTTTT	CASSERFGTGGWCDEKLFF
TRBD2	TRBV6-2/TRBV6-3	many	TRBJ2-1	TGTGCCACCACCCCGTACGGCGGGAGCGACTACAATGAGCAGTTCTTC	CATTPYGGSDYNEQFF
-	TRBV5-5	many	TRBJ2-3	TGTGCCAGCAGCTTAGGCGTCGGTACGCAGTATTTT	CASSLGVGTQYF
TRBD2	TRBV9	-	TRBJ2-2	TGTGCCATCAGCGTAGGACTAGCGGGAGCAAAGACCGGGGAGCTGTTTTTT	CAISVGLAGAKTGELFF
TRBD1	TRBV11-2	-	TRBJ1-1	TGTGCCAGCAGCCAATCGGACAGGGGAAACACCGAAGCTTTCTTT	CASSQSDRGNTEAFF
TRBD2	TRBV10-1	-	TRBJ2-1	TGCGCCAGCAGTGAGTGGGTGGGAGGGAATAATGAGCAGTTCTTC	CASSEWVGGNNEQFF
TRBD1	TRBV5-1	-	TRBJ1-5	TGCGCCAGCAGCTTGGAGGGGGGGACAGTGCTCCAGCATTTT	CASSLEGGTVLQHF
TRBD2	TRBV6-1	few	TRBJ2-4	TGTGCCAGCAGGCCTCCCGGGGGGGTGGGGGTCATTCAGTACTTC	CASRPPGGVGVIQYF
TRBD1	TRBV5-1	-	TRBJ1-6	TGCGCCAGCAGCTCACCGGGACAGGGCGCGGATTCACCCCTCCACTTT	CASSSPGQGADSPLHF
-	TRBV5-4	-	TRBJ2-3	TGTGCCAGCAGCTCGAGGGACCGTGCTTATTATACGCAGTATTTT	CASSSRDRAYYTQYF
-	TRBV30	-	TRBJ2-5	TGTGCCTGGAGTGTACAGGGAGAGACCCAGTACTTC	CAWSVQGETQYF
-	TRBV11-2	-	TRBJ1-5	TGTGCCAGCAGCTTAGGAGGGGCGGGGGATCAGCCTCGGCATTTT	CASSLGGAGDQPRHF
-	TRBV5-6	few	TRBJ2-5	TGTGCCAGCAGCTTGGAAGGGTTGGCTGAGACCCAGTACTTC	CASSLEGLAETQYF
-	TRBV29-1	many	TRBJ2-5	TGCAGCGTTGATTTTACAGGGCTAGAGACCCAGTACTTC	CSVDFTGLETQYF
-	TRBV11-2	medium-sized	TRBJ2-5	TGTGCCAGCAGCTTAGTTACAGACGGGACCCAGTACTTC	CASSLVTDGTQYF
-	TRBV25-1	-	TRBJ2-1	TGTGCCAGCAGTGTCCGAGGGGGGATAGGTGAGCAGTTCTTC	CASSVRGGIGEQFF
TRBD2	TRBV11-2	-	TRBJ2-3	TGTGACAGTAGCTTACTGACTAGCGGGATGGCAGATACGCAGTATTTT	CDSSLLTSGMADTQYF
TRBD1	TRBV6-2/TRBV6-3	-	TRBJ2-5	TGTGCCAGCAGTTTCTTACAGGGGGGTGAGACCCAGTACTTC	CASSFLQGGETQYF
-	TRBV11-1	-	TRBJ2-2	TGTGCTAGCTGCTACCGGGCTAGGAGCGTCGGGGAGCTGTTTTTT	CASCYRARSVGELFF
-	TRBV6-1	-	TRBJ1-5	TGTGCCGCCACGCCAGGCTTGAATAGCAATCAGCCCCAGCATTTT	CAATPGLNSNQPQHF
-	TRBV11-3	few	TRBJ2-2	TGTGCCAACAGCTTAGGGACGGGGGACACCGGGGAGCTGTTTTTT	CANSLGTGDTGELFF
-	TRBV11-2	-	TRBJ1-4	TGTGCCAGCAGCTCCGGGACTGCTAATAAAAATCTGTTTTTT	CASSSGTANKNLFF
-	TRBV30	-	TRBJ2-2	TGTGCCTGGAGTAGGGGAACCGGGGAGCTGTTTTTT	CAWSRGTGELFF